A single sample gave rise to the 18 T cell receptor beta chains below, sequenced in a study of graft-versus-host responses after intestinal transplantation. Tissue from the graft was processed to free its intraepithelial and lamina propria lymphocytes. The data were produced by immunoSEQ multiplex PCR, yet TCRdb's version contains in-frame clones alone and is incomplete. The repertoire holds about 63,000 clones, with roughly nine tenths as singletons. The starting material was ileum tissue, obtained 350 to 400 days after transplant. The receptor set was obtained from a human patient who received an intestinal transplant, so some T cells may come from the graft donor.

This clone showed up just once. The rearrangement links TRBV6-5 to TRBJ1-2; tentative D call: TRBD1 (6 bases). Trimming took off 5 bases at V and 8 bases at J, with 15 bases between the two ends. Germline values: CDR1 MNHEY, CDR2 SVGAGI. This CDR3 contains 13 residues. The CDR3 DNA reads TGTGCCAGCAGTGATACAGGGTCGGGCGGCTACACCTTC. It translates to CASSDTGSGGYTF.

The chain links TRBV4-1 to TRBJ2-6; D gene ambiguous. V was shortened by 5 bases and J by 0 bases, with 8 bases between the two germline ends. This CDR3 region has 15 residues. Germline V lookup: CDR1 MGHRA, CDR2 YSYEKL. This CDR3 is CASSSYSSGANVLTF. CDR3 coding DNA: TGCGCCAGCAGCTCCTATAGCTCTGGGGCCAACGTCCTGACTTTC.

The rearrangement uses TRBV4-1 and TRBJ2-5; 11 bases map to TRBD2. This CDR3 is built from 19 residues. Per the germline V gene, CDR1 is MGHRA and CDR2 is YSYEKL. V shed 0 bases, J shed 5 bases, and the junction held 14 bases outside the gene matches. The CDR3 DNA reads TGCGCCAGCAGCCAAGAGCAACTAGCGGGAGCACCGGGGAGGGAGACCCAGTACTTC. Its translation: CASSQEQLAGAPGRETQYF.

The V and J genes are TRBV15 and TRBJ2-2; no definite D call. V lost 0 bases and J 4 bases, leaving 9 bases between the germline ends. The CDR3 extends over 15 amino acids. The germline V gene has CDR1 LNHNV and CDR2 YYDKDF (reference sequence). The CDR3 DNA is TGTGCCACCAGCAGAGAGGGTAAATTCACCGGGGAGCTGTTTTTT. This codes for CATSREGKFTGELFF.

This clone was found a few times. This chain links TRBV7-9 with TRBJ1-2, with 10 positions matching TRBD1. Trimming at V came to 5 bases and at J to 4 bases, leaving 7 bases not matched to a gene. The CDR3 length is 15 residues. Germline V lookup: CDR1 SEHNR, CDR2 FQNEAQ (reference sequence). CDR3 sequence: CASSPVGTGVYGYTF. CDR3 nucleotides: TGTGCCAGCAGCCCGGTCGGGACAGGGGTCTATGGCTACACCTTC. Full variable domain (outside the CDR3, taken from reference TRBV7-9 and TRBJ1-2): DTGVSQNPRHKITKRGQNVTFRCDPISEHNRLYWYRQTLGQGPEFLTYFQNEAQLEKSRLLSDRFSAERPKGSFSTLEIQRTEQGDSAMYLCASSPVGTGVYGYTFGSGTRLTVV.

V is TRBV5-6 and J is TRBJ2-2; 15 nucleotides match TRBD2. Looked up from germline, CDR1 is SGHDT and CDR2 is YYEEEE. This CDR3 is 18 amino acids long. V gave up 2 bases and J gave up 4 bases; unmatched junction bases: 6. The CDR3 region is CASSLRTSGGARTGELFF. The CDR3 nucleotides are TGTGCCAGCAGCTTACGGACTAGCGGGGGGGCCCGCACCGGGGAGCTGTTTTTT.

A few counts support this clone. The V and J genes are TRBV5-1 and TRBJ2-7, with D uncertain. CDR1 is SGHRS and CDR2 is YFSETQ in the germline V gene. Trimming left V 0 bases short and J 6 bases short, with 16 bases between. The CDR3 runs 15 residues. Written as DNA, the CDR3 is TGCGCCAGCAGCTTGGCCCAACAGAAGATCGGCGAGCAGTACTTC. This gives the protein CASSLAQQKIGEQYF. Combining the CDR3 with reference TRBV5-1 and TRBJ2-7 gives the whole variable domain KAGVTQTPRYLIKTRGQQVTLSCSPISGHRSVSWYQQTPGQGLQFLFEYFSETQRNKGNFPGRFSGRQFSNSRSEMNVSTLELGDSALYLCASSLAQQKIGEQYFGPGTRLTVT.

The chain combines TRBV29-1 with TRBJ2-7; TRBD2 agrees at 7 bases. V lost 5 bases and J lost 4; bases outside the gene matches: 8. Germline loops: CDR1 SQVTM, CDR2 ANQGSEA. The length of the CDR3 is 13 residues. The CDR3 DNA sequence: TGCAGCGTTTTCCGGACTAGTACTTACGAGCAGTACTTC. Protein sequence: CSVFRTSTYEQYF.

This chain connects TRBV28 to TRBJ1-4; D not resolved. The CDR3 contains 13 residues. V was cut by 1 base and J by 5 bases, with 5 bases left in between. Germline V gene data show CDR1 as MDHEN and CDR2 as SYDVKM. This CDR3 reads CASSLSGNEKLFF. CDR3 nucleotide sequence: TGTGCCAGCAGTTTATCTGGAAATGAAAAACTGTTTTTT.

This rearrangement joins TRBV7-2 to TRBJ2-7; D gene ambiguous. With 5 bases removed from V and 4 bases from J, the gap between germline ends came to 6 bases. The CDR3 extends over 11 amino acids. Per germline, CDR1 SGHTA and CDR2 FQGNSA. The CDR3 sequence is CASSPGYEQYF. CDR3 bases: TGTGCCAGCAGCCCCGGTTACGAGCAGTACTTC. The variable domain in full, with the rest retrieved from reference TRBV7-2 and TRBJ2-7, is GAGVSQSPSNKVTEKGKDVELRCDPISGHTALYWYRQSLGQGLEFLIYFQGNSAPDKSGLPSDRFSAERTGGSVSTLTIQRTQQEDSAVYLCASSPGYEQYFGPGTRLTVT.

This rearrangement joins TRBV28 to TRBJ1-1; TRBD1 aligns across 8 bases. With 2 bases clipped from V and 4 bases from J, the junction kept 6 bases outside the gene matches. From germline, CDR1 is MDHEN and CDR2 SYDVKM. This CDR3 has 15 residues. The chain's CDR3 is CASSLRQGAGTEAFF. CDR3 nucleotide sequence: TGTGCCAGCAGTTTACGGCAGGGGGCGGGCACTGAAGCTTTCTTT.

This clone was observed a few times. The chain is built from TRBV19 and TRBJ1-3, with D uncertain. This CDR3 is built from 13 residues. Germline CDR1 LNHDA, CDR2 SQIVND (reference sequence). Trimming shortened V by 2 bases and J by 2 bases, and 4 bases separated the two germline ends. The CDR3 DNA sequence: TGTGCCAGTAGTATATTTCCTGGAAACACCATATATTTT. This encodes CASSIFPGNTIYF.

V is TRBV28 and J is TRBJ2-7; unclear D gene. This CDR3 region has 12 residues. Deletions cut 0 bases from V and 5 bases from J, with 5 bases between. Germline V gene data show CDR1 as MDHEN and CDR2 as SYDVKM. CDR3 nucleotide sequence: TGTGCCAGCAGTTTATGGCCGCACGAGCAGTACTTC. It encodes CASSLWPHEQYF. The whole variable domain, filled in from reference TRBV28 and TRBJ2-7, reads DVKVTQSSRYLVKRTGEKVFLECVQDMDHENMFWYRQDPGLGLRLIYFSYDVKMKEKGDIPEGYSVSREKKERFSLILESASTNQTSMYLCASSLWPHEQYFGPGTRLTVT.

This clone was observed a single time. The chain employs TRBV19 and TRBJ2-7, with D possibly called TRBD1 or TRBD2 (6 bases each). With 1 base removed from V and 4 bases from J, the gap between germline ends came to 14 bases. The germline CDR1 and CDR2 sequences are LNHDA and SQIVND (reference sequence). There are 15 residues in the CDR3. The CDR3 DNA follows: TGTGCCAGTAGTATAGGGGCGGGACATACGTACGAGCAGTACTTC. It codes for CASSIGAGHTYEQYF.

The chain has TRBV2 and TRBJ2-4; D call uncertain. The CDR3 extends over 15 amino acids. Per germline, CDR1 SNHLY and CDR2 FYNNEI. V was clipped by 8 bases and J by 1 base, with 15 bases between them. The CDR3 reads CASLGDGRAKNIQYF. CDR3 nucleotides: TGTGCCAGCCTTGGAGATGGCAGGGCCAAAAACATTCAGTACTTC.

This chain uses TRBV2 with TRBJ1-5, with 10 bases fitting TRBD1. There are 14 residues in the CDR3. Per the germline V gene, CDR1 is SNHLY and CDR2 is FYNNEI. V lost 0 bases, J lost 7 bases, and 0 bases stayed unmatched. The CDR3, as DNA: TGTGCCAGCAGTGAAGCGGACAGGGGGCAGCCCCAGCATTTT. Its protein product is CASSEADRGQPQHF.

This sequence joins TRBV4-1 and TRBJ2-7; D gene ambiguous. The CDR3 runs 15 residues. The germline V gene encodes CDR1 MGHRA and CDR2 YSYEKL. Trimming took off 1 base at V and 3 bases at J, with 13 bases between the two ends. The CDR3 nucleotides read TGCGCCAGCAGCCAAGGGTTCTTAGCCCACTACGAGCAGTACTTC. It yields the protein CASSQGFLAHYEQYF.

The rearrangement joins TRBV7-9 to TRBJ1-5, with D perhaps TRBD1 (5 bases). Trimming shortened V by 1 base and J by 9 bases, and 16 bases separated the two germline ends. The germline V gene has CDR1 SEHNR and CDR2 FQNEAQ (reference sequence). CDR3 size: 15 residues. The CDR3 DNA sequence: TGTGCCAGCAGCTTAGGTGGGGGGGATACCTGGCCCCAGCATTTT. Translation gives CASSLGGGDTWPQHF.